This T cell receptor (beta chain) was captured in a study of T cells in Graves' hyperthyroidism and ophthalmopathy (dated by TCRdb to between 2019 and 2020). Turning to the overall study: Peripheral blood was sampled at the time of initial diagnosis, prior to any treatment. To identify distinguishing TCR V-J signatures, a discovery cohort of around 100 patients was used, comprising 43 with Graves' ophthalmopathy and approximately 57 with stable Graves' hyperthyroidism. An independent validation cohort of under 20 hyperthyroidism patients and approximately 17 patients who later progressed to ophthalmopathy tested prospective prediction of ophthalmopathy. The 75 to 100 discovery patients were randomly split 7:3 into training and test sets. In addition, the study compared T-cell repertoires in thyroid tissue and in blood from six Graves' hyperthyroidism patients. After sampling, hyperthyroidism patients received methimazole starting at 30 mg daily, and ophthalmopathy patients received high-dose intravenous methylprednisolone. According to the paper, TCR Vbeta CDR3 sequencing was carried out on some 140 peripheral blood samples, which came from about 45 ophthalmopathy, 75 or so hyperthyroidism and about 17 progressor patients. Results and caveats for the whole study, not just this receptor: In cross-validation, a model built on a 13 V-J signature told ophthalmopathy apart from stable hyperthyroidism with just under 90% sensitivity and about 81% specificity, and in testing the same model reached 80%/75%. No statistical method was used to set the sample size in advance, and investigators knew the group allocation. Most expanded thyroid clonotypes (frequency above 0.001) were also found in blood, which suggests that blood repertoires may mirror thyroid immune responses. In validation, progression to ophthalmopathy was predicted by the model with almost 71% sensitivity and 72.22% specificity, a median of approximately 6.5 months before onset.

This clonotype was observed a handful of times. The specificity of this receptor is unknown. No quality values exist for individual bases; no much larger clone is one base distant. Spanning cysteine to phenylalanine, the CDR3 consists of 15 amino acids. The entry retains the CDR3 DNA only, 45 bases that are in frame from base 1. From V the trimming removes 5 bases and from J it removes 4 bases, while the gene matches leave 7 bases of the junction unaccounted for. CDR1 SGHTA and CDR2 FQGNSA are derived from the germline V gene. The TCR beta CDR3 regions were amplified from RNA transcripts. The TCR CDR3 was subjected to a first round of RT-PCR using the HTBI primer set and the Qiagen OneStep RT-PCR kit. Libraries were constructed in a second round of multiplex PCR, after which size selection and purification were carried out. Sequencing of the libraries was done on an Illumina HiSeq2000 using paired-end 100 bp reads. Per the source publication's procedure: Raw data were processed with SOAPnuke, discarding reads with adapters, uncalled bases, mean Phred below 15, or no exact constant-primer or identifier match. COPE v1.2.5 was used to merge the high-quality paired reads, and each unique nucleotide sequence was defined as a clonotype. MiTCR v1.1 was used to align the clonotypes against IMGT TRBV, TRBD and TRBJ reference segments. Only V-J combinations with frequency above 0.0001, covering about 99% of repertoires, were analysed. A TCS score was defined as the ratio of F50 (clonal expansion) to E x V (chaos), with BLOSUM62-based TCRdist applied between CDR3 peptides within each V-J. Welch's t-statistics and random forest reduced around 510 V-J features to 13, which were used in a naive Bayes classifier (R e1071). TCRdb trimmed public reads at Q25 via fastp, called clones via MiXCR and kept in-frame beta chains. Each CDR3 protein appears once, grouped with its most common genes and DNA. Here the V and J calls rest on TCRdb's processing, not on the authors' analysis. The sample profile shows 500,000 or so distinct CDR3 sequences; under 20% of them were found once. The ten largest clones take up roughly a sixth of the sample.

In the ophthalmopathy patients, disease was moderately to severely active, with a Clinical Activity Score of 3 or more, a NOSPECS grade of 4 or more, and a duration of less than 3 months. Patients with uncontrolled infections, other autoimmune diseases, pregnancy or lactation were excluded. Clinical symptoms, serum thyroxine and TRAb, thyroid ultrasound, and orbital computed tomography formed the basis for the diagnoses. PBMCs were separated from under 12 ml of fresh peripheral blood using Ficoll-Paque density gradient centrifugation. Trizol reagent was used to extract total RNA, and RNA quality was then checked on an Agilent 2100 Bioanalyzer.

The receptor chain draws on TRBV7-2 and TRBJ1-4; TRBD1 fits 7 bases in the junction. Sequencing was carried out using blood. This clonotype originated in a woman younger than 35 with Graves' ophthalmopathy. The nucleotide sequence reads TGTGCCAGCAGCCCGTCGACAGGGATTAATGAAAAACTGTTTTTT. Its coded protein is CASSPSTGINEKLFF.